A selection of T cell receptor beta chains follows, all from one sample in a study of resident and recirculating memory T cells in vitiligo. Measured with immunoSEQ multiplex PCR; TCRdb has only the in-frame clones, and not every one. Seen here are 55,000 to 75,000 clones, 90% to 95% observed once, and the top ten hold roughly 5%. The sample was blood. The receptors here all came from a male donor with vitiligo. Each CDR3 is given with its conserved first and last residue. A D gene is named only where the DNA matches it firmly.

V: TRBV21-1
D: .
J: TRBJ2-7
CDR3: CASPGTPPYEQYF

V: TRBV27
D: .
J: TRBJ2-4
CDR3: CASSPSLERAKNIQYF

V: TRBV5-4
D: TRBD1
J: TRBJ1-1
CDR3: CASSLAATGDTEAFF

V: TRBV5-1
D: .
J: TRBJ2-3
CDR3: CASSLVRETSTDTQYF

V: TRBV25-1
D: .
J: TRBJ2-2
CDR3: CATQGTKNTGELFF

V: TRBV28
D: TRBD1
J: TRBJ1-3
CDR3: CASSFDRGRGNTIYF

V: TRBV2
D: .
J: TRBJ1-1
CDR3: CASTQVAEAFF

V: TRBV7-3
D: TRBD2
J: TRBJ2-1
CDR3: CASSLGGSGGAYNEQFF

V: TRBV5-1
D: .
J: TRBJ2-7
CDR3: CASSLAQGTYEQYF

V: TRBV4-1
D: .
J: TRBJ1-1
CDR3: CASSQPGMATEAFF

V: TRBV9
D: TRBD2
J: TRBJ2-3
CDR3: CASSERLWVAGASDTQYF

V: TRBV7-7
D: .
J: TRBJ2-7
CDR3: CASSLAAGDSYEQYF

V: TRBV15
D: .
J: TRBJ1-4
CDR3: CATSRGLNNEKLFF

V: TRBV19
D: TRBD1
J: TRBJ1-1
CDR3: CASRMGTGWTEAFF

V: TRBV28
D: .
J: TRBJ1-6
CDR3: CASSLQGYNSPLHF

V: TRBV7-2
D: .
J: TRBJ1-5
CDR3: CASSLARGSNQPQHF

V: TRBV5-6
D: .
J: TRBJ2-2
CDR3: CASSTALSPDTGELFF

V: TRBV19
D: TRBD1
J: TRBJ2-1
CDR3: CASSSPLMTGTGGVGGEQFF

V: TRBV10-2
D: TRBD1
J: TRBJ1-1
CDR3: CASSRTGGFDGEGAFF

V: TRBV7-9
D: .
J: TRBJ1-1
CDR3: CASSSDRAFNTEAFF

V: TRBV12-5
D: TRBD1
J: TRBJ2-3
CDR3: CASGLGQGVDTQYF

V: TRBV4-1
D: .
J: TRBJ1-1
CDR3: CASSQKVRGGAFF

V: TRBV5-1
D: .
J: TRBJ2-7
CDR3: CASSLSQIYEQYF

V: TRBV7-9
D: TRBD2
J: TRBJ2-3
CDR3: CASSPSGAPLHTQYF

V: TRBV18
D: .
J: TRBJ1-3
CDR3: CASSPGVGSSGNTIYF

V: TRBV25-1
D: TRBD2
J: TRBJ2-3
CDR3: CASSGELAGFTDTQYF

V: TRBV6-1
D: .
J: TRBJ2-2
CDR3: CASSESPGMPGELFF

V: TRBV15
D: TRBD1
J: TRBJ1-2
CDR3: CATCRDRGSYGYTF

V: TRBV6-5
D: .
J: TRBJ1-6
CDR3: CASSYYRLQQSPLHF

V: TRBV28
D: .
J: TRBJ2-2
CDR3: CASSFLPTGWYTGELFF

V: TRBV11-2
D: TRBD1
J: TRBJ2-4
CDR3: CASSSRERGGGNIQYF

V: TRBV18
D: TRBD1
J: TRBJ2-2
CDR3: CASSNRGGETGELFF

V: TRBV6-1
D: .
J: TRBJ1-2
CDR3: CASSEALLSGEGYTF

V: TRBV5-6
D: .
J: TRBJ1-1
CDR3: CASSLNGAGLEAFF

V: TRBV7-9
D: .
J: TRBJ1-5
CDR3: CASSLDRFNQPQHF

V: TRBV2
D: .
J: TRBJ2-5
CDR3: CASTPVGGETQYF

V: TRBV27
D: .
J: TRBJ2-1
CDR3: CASSIQPHNEQFF

V: TRBV4-1
D: .
J: TRBJ1-2
CDR3: CASSQGGSLGYGYTF

V: TRBV7-6
D: .
J: TRBJ2-3
CDR3: CASSSRAGASTDTQYF

V: TRBV5-6
D: TRBD2
J: TRBJ2-5
CDR3: CASSPQGLAGEETQYF

V: TRBV19
D: .
J: TRBJ2-1
CDR3: CASSVWPTSSYNEQFF

V: TRBV9
D: TRBD1
J: TRBJ1-3
CDR3: CASSAQGATGNTIYF

V: TRBV2
D: TRBD1
J: TRBJ2-2
CDR3: CASSPIAGQGARWTGELFF

V: TRBV6-5
D: .
J: TRBJ2-7
CDR3: CASSYSASAEQYF

V: TRBV9
D: TRBD2
J: TRBJ2-3
CDR3: CASSALAGELDTQYF

V: TRBV7-7
D: TRBD1
J: TRBJ2-1
CDR3: CASSSGQGWNEQFF